These 20 T cell receptor beta chains share one sample of origin, sequenced in a study of blood T cell repertoires in COVID-19. Sequencing used immunoSEQ multiplex PCR; TCRdb keeps in-frame clones, though not all of them. The repertoire holds more than 250,000 clones, with roughly 86% as singletons. The sequencing sample was made of peripheral blood. Receptors were obtained from a woman aged 45-65 years with acute or convalescent COVID-19.

In nucleotides, the CDR3 is TGCAGCGTTGAAACTAACTCCTACGAGCAGTACTTC. Translation: CSVETNSYEQYF. V gene TRBV29-1 combines with J gene TRBJ2-7; D is unresolved. Germline values: CDR1 SQVTM, CDR2 ANQGSEA. The CDR3 loop spans 12 amino acids. V was trimmed by 2 bases and J by 0 bases, leaving 5 bases between them.

As for this clone: At one boundary the junction diverges from the germline segment, which might be a read error. This CDR3 reads CASSLDRSEAFF. DNA of the CDR3: TGTGCCAGTAGTCTAGACAGAAGTGAAGCTTTCTTT. The rearrangement uses TRBV19 and TRBJ1-1, with D maybe TRBD1 (5 bases). Germline V CDR1 and CDR2: LNHDA, SQIVND (reference sequence). The CDR3 has 12 residues.

The chain uses TRBV7-8 and TRBJ1-1; D may be TRBD1 (6 bases). Trimming cost V 5 bases and J 1 base, with 17 bases left between them. The CDR3 totals 16 residues. Germline loops: CDR1 SGHVS, CDR2 FQNEAQ. DNA for the CDR3: TGTGCCAGCAGCGGACGGGGACATGGGAGGAACACTGAAGCTTTCTTT. Translating gives CASSGRGHGRNTEAFF.

This clone was observed once. This chain connects TRBV24-1 to TRBJ2-7; D may be TRBD1 (5 bases). Per germline, CDR1 KGHDR and CDR2 SFDVKD. CDR3 length: 13 residues. V shed 4 bases and J shed 0 bases, with 6 bases lying between them. This CDR3 is CATSEGHSYEQYF. CDR3 sequence (DNA): TGTGCCACCAGTGAAGGACACTCCTACGAGCAGTACTTC.

V and J are TRBV21-1 and TRBJ2-7; no check of the table's D call, TRBD1, against the DNA was made. TRBV21-1 represents a pseudogene. This CDR3 comprises 15 residues. CDR3 nucleotides: TGTGCCAGCAGCTATAGGGGCAGGCTTGCCTACGAGCAGTACTTC. As protein: CASSYRGRLAYEQYF.

The chain employs TRBV6-6 and TRBJ1-6; 11 bases match TRBD1. The CDR3 runs to 16 residues. Trimming at V came to 6 bases and at J to 7 bases, leaving 8 bases not matched to a gene. Germline V gene data show CDR1 as MNHNY and CDR2 as SVGAGI (reference sequence). The CDR3 sequence: CASRSRDRGKNSPLHF. In nucleotides, the CDR3 is TGTGCCAGCAGATCCCGGGACAGGGGGAAAAATTCACCCCTCCACTTT.

The chain links TRBV15 to TRBJ1-2; D remains ambiguous. The CDR3 covers 12 residues. The germline CDR1 and CDR2 sequences are LNHNV and YYDKDF (reference sequence). V lost 3 bases and J 3 bases, leaving 5 bases between the germline ends. CDR3 loop: CATSSGDYGYTF. The CDR3 DNA reads TGTGCCACCAGCAGCGGGGACTATGGCTACACCTTC.

This clone has a handful of counts. This rearrangement joins TRBV28 to TRBJ1-2, with no clear D. V was trimmed by 3 bases and J by 1 base, leaving 15 bases between them. Germline V gene data show CDR1 as MDHEN and CDR2 as SYDVKM. This CDR3 has 16 residues. The CDR3 region is CASSFPQAQNNYGYTF. The CDR3 nucleotides are TGTGCCAGCAGTTTCCCGCAGGCCCAAAATAACTATGGCTACACCTTC.

The CDR3 loop is CASSVGLAGGPPYNEQFF. Here the CDR3 DNA reads TGTGCCAGCAGCGTAGGCCTAGCGGGAGGGCCCCCCTACAATGAGCAGTTCTTC. V usage is TRBV9 and J usage is TRBJ2-1; 12 bases are a match to TRBD2. This CDR3 contains 18 residues. V trimming: 0 bases; J trimming: 2 bases; junction bases outside the gene matches: 6. Per the germline V gene, CDR1 is SGDLS and CDR2 is YYNGEE.

The rearrangement joins TRBV15 to TRBJ2-5; 7 bases map to TRBD2. The CDR3 has 15 amino acids. Germline trimming cut 0 bases from V and 4 bases from J; bases unmatched to any gene: 5. CDR1 is LNHNV, CDR2 YYDKDF, per germline (reference sequence). The CDR3 bases are TGTGCCACCAGCAGAGATCACGTAGCGGGAGAGACCCAGTACTTC. Translating gives CATSRDHVAGETQYF.

The rearrangement joins TRBV28 to TRBJ1-1; D is possibly TRBD1 (6 bases). Germline CDR1 MDHEN, CDR2 SYDVKM. This CDR3 has 15 residues. Trimming left V 6 bases short and J 7 bases short, with 21 bases between. CDR3 amino acids: CASRRKDRTLGEAFF. The DNA of the CDR3 is TGTGCCAGCAGACGAAAGGACAGAACCTTAGGTGAAGCTTTCTTT.

The sample holds a few counts of this clone. The chain is built from TRBV9 and TRBJ1-4; D is possibly TRBD1 (5 bases). Germline loops: CDR1 SGDLS, CDR2 YYNGEE. The V end lost 4 bases, the J end lost 0 bases, and 7 bases lay between the germline ends. The CDR3 extends over 14 amino acids. CDR3 DNA: TGTGCCAGCAGCCAGACAGCAACTAATGAAAAACTGTTTTTT. This encodes CASSQTATNEKLFF.

V gene TRBV12-5 combines with J gene TRBJ1-2, with TRBD1 matching over 8 bases. With 0 bases clipped from V and 5 bases from J, the junction kept 14 bases outside the gene matches. CDR1 and CDR2 (germline): LGHNT, FRNRAP. CDR3 size: 18 residues. The CDR3 DNA is TGTGCTAGTGGTTTGGTTGTGGCAGGGGGCGGAGGGCTTTATGGCTACACCTTC. Translating it yields CASGLVVAGGGGLYGYTF.

The gene calls are TRBV29-1 and TRBJ1-1; 8 bases line up with TRBD1. The CDR3 has 13 amino acids. The V gene's germline CDR1 is SQVTM and CDR2 ANQGSEA. The V segment lost 4 bases and the J segment 5 bases; nucleotides outside the gene matches: 6. CDR3: CSVVGRGPTEAFF. CDR3 bases: TGCAGCGTTGTCGGCAGGGGGCCTACTGAAGCTTTCTTT. Full variable domain (rest looked up from reference TRBV29-1 and TRBJ1-1): SAVISQKPSRDICQRGTSLTIQCQVDSQVTMMFWYRQQPGQSLTLIATANQGSEATYESGFVIDKFPISRPNLTFSTLTVSNMSPEDSSIYLCSVVGRGPTEAFFGQGTRLTVV.

The chain combines TRBV21-1 with TRBJ2-1; the table's D call, TRBD2, has no DNA check behind it. TRBV21-1 is labeled a pseudogene. The CDR3 is made up of 15 amino acids. DNA of the CDR3: TGTGCCAGCAGCAAAGGTGGGACTAGCGGCAATGAGCAGTTCTTC. Translated: CASSKGGTSGNEQFF.

This rearrangement joins TRBV19 to TRBJ2-1, with 9 bases matching TRBD2. V trimming: 4 bases; J trimming: 7 bases; junction bases outside the gene matches: 5. The CDR3 has 14 residues. Germline V gene sequence: CDR1 LNHDA, CDR2 SQIVND (reference sequence). The CDR3, as DNA: TGTGCCAGTAGTAGCGGGAGGGCGTTAAATGAGCAGTTCTTC. Translation gives CASSSGRALNEQFF.

The chain couples TRBV9 to TRBJ2-7; D gene unclear. Trimming removed 0 bases from V and 2 bases from J, with 12 bases in between. The CDR3 is made up of 15 amino acids. In germline, CDR1 is SGDLS, CDR2 YYNGEE. CDR3 sequence: CASSVEPDTTYEQYF. The CDR3 nucleotides are TGTGCCAGCAGCGTAGAACCCGATACAACCTACGAGCAGTACTTC.

The V and J genes are TRBV24-1 and TRBJ2-3, with 9 bases lining up with TRBD2. Germline lookup yields CDR1 KGHDR and CDR2 SFDVKD. Trimming removed 4 bases from V and 4 bases from J; junction bases left unmatched: 14. The CDR3 is made up of 18 amino acids. The CDR3 sequence is CATSEGGIAGDVPDTQYF. CDR3 nucleotides: TGTGCCACCAGTGAGGGGGGAATAGCGGGAGATGTTCCAGATACGCAGTATTTT.

The chain uses TRBV27 and TRBJ2-1, with 9 nucleotides matching TRBD2. The germline CDR1 and CDR2 sequences are MNHEY and SMNVEV (reference sequence). V dropped 6 bases and J dropped 3; count of bases not matched to a gene: 9. This CDR3 region has 16 residues. CDR3 residues: CASRSKTSGYYNEQFF. The CDR3 DNA follows: TGTGCCAGCAGATCCAAGACTAGCGGATACTACAATGAGCAGTTCTTC.

This rearrangement joins TRBV4-1 to TRBJ1-2; D not resolved. Germline CDR1 and CDR2: MGHRA and YSYEKL. Trimming cost V 0 bases and J 7 bases, with 15 bases left between them. This CDR3 is built from 15 residues. CDR3 in amino acids: CASSQDFPTASGYTF. The CDR3 DNA reads TGCGCCAGCAGCCAAGATTTTCCCACAGCTTCTGGCTACACCTTC.